Following are 32 T cell receptor beta chains from one sample sequenced in a study of beta chain features in type 1 diabetes. Expressed TCRB transcripts were sequenced because the isolated RNA had all been reverse transcribed beforehand. Assay used: immunoSEQ multiplex PCR; TCRdb lists only in-frame clones, some missing. The table lists about 150,000 clones, 8% to 13% of them singletons. The material sequenced was naive CD4+ T cells from blood. The source of these receptors is a man aged 18 to 30 in good health.

The genes are TRBV7-2 and TRBJ2-1, with D uncertain. Germline values: CDR1 SGHTA, CDR2 FQGNSA. The CDR3 contains 14 residues. Trimming shortened V by 1 base and J by 10 bases, and 14 bases separated the two germline ends. The CDR3 reads CASSLVLTPIEQFF. As DNA, the CDR3 is TGTGCCAGCAGCTTAGTTTTGACTCCCATCGAGCAGTTCTTC.

This clone was seen many times. V usage is TRBV4-3 and J usage is TRBJ2-7, with D perhaps TRBD2 (5 bases). The CDR3 loop spans 12 amino acids. The V gene lost 4 bases and the J gene lost 6 bases, with 10 bases spanning the gap. Germline-derived CDR1 and CDR2 are LGHNA and YSLEER. CDR3 sequence: CASSRRGSEQYF. In nucleotides, the CDR3 is TGCGCCAGCAGCCGCCGAGGGAGCGAGCAGTACTTC.

This rearrangement joins TRBV11-2 to TRBJ2-5; D gene uncertain. The closer fit of TRBJ2-7 to the DNA end suggests the J call may be wrong. The CDR3 is 13 amino acids. Germline lookup yields CDR1 SGHAT and CDR2 FQNNGV. The CDR3 coding sequence is TGTGCCAGCAGCTTAGTAGTCACCTACGAGCAGTACTTC. Protein sequence: CASSLVVTYEQYF.

This sequence joins TRBV30 and TRBJ2-2; 9 nucleotides match TRBD2. The germline V gene has CDR1 GTSNPN and CDR2 SVGIG (reference sequence). V shed 0 bases, J shed 5 bases, and the junction held 4 bases outside the gene matches. The CDR3 runs 15 residues. The CDR3 DNA reads as TGTGCCTGGAGTGTACTGCTAGCGGGGACCGGGGAGCTGTTTTTT. Translating gives CAWSVLLAGTGELFF.

This clone was detected a few times. This chain connects TRBV7-2 to TRBJ2-2; D not certain. Deletions cut 3 bases from V and 5 bases from J, with 7 bases between. This CDR3 comprises 13 residues. CDR1 and CDR2 (germline): SGHTA, FQGNSA. This CDR3 is CASSLAETGELFF. CDR3 bases: TGTGCCAGCAGCTTGGCAGAAACCGGGGAGCTGTTTTTT. Full variable domain (outside the CDR3, taken from reference TRBV7-2 and TRBJ2-2): GAGVSQSPSNKVTEKGKDVELRCDPISGHTALYWYRQSLGQGLEFLIYFQGNSAPDKSGLPSDRFSAERTGGSVSTLTIQRTQQEDSAVYLCASSLAETGELFFGEGSRLTVL.

This rearrangement joins TRBV6-6 to TRBJ2-5, with 11 positions matching TRBD1. Near its end, the DNA agrees better with TRBJ2-7, so the J call may be wrong. In germline, CDR1 is MNHNY, CDR2 SVGAGI (reference sequence). The CDR3 consists of 14 residues. The CDR3 loop is CASSWTGGNYEQYF. The DNA for the CDR3 is TGTGCCAGCAGCTGGACAGGGGGCAACTACGAGCAGTACTTC.

This clone has only a few counts. This rearrangement joins TRBV5-4 to TRBJ2-7, with TRBD1 matching over 9 bases. CDR3 size: 15 residues. Trimming took 1 base from V and 3 from J; bases not matched to a gene: 5. Germline V gene lookup returns CDR1 SGHNT and CDR2 YYREEE (reference sequence). This CDR3 is CASSLWDRVYYEQYF. The CDR3 DNA follows: TGTGCCAGCAGCTTGTGGGACAGGGTCTACTACGAGCAGTACTTC.

This clone was recorded a few times. The J gene is TRBJ1-4, the V gene TRBV7-7; 7 bases align to TRBD1. The CDR3 is 14 amino acids. With 4 bases clipped from V and 10 bases from J, the junction kept 9 bases outside the gene matches. Germline CDR1 reads SSHAT; CDR2 reads FNYEAQ (reference sequence). This CDR3 is CASSYDTGQRKLFF. CDR3 bases: TGTGCCAGCAGCTATGACACGGGACAGAGAAAACTGTTTTTT.

The V gene is TRBV6-6, the J gene TRBJ2-5; D perhaps matches TRBD2 (6 bases). The ends were cut back, 6 bases at V and 1 base at J, with 15 bases in the middle. This CDR3 has 15 residues. Germline assignment: CDR1 MNHNY and CDR2 SVGAGI (reference sequence). The DNA for the CDR3 is TGTGCCAGCAGCCCACTTCGGGGGATCCAAGAGACCCAGTACTTC. It is translated as CASSPLRGIQETQYF.

This clone appeared many times. V gene TRBV5-4 combines with J gene TRBJ2-1; the match to TRBD1 covers 11 bases. V lost 4 bases to trimming and J lost 4 bases; unmatched junction nucleotides: 4. Germline V gene data show CDR1 as SGHNT and CDR2 as YYREEE (reference sequence). The CDR3 covers 15 residues. The CDR3 protein is CASSLGQGAYNEQFF. CDR3 nucleotide sequence: TGTGCCAGCAGCCTCGGACAGGGGGCGTACAATGAGCAGTTCTTC.

There are a few counts of this clone. The gene calls are TRBV28 and TRBJ1-6; no reliable D call. Per the germline V gene, CDR1 is MDHEN and CDR2 is SYDVKM. This CDR3 contains 15 residues. Trimming removed 6 bases from V and 4 bases from J, with 13 bases in between. DNA of the CDR3: TGTGCCAGCAGCCGAGGGTTTGCGTATAATTCACCCCTCCACTTT. This gives the protein CASSRGFAYNSPLHF.

This clone occurred many times. V and J are TRBV25-1 and TRBJ2-7; D ambiguous. The germline CDR1 and CDR2 sequences are MGHDK and SYGVNS. V was shortened by 7 bases and J by 4 bases, with 11 bases between the two germline ends. This CDR3 region has 12 residues. The CDR3 sequence: CASTSRLYEQYF. The DNA for the CDR3 is TGTGCCAGCACGAGCAGGTTGTACGAGCAGTACTTC.

The sample holds a few counts of this clone. The CDR3 region has the DNA TGCAGTGCCGTTTTAAATGAAAAACTGTTTTTT. Protein product: CSAVLNEKLFF. This chain links TRBV20-1 with TRBJ1-4; D remains ambiguous. V was shortened by 6 bases and J by 5 bases, with 7 bases between the two germline ends. The germline V gene has CDR1 DFQATT and CDR2 SNEGSKA (reference sequence). The CDR3 length is 11 residues.

Only a few counts were recorded for this clone. The gene calls are TRBV9 and TRBJ2-5; 7 nucleotides match TRBD2. V lost 0 bases to trimming and J lost 1 base; unmatched junction nucleotides: 6. The CDR3 contains 16 residues. In germline, CDR1 is SGDLS, CDR2 YYNGEE. The DNA for the CDR3 is TGTGCCAGCAGCGTAGCTTTTTCTAGCGGCCAAGAGACCCAGTACTTC. Protein: CASSVAFSSGQETQYF.

This clone has just a few counts. The chain has TRBV7-8 and TRBJ2-5, with D perhaps TRBD2 (6 bases). This CDR3 is built from 15 residues. Germline CDR1 and CDR2: SGHVS and FQNEAQ. Between the trimmed V and J ends, which lost 6 bases and 0 bases, there was a span of 14 bases. The CDR3 spells CASSIGGSYQETQYF. CDR3 DNA sequence: TGTGCCAGCAGTATCGGGGGATCGTACCAAGAGACCCAGTACTTC.

This sequence joins TRBV7-6 and TRBJ2-3, with a tentative D call TRBD1 (6 bases). Trimming shortened V by 4 bases and J by 2 bases, and 16 bases separated the two germline ends. Germline V gene lookup returns CDR1 SGHVS and CDR2 FNYEAQ. CDR3 length: 16 amino acids. The CDR3: CASSSATGFYTDTQYF. The CDR3 region has the DNA TGTGCCAGCAGCTCCGCTACAGGGTTTTACACAGATACGCAGTATTTT.

In its sample, this clone was seen a few times. The chain combines TRBV10-3 with TRBJ2-1; 11 bases match TRBD2. Germline assignment: CDR1 ENHRY and CDR2 SYGVKD. The CDR3 consists of 17 residues. J lost 0 bases, V lost 5 bases, and 6 bases had no gene match. The CDR3: CAISSSGGTSSYNEQFF. In DNA, the CDR3 is TGTGCCATCAGTTCTAGCGGGGGGACAAGCTCCTACAATGAGCAGTTCTTC.

This clone occurred a few times. The chain carries TRBV6-4 and TRBJ2-4, with D unclear. Trimming took 2 bases from V and 6 from J, leaving 8 bases between them. The length of the CDR3 is 13 residues. Per germline, CDR1 MRHNA and CDR2 SNTAGT. This chain's CDR3 is CASSDGSGNIQYF. Written as DNA, the CDR3 is TGTGCCAGCAGTGACGGCTCGGGAAACATTCAGTACTTC.

The CDR3 DNA follows: TGTGCCAGCAGGCTAAAAGACAGGGGCCGATACGAGCAGTACTTC. Protein product: CASRLKDRGRYEQYF. The rearrangement joins TRBV6-5 to TRBJ2-7, with 8 bases identical to TRBD1. The V gene end was trimmed by 6 bases and the J gene end by 4 bases; junction bases not matched to a gene: 11. Germline V gene sequence: CDR1 MNHEY, CDR2 SVGAGI. The CDR3 runs 15 residues.

V usage is TRBV5-6 and J usage is TRBJ2-2, with D possibly being TRBD1 (6 bases). Trimming removed 4 bases from V and 2 bases from J, with 12 bases in between. Germline V gene lookup returns CDR1 SGHDT and CDR2 YYEEEE. This CDR3 has 15 amino acids. CDR3 protein: CASSPGASNTGELFF. In DNA, the CDR3 is TGTGCCAGCAGCCCAGGGGCCTCCAACACCGGGGAGCTGTTTTTT.

There are a few counts of this clone. This chain uses TRBV25-1 with TRBJ1-1; TRBD1 is a possible D gene (5 bases). The V gene lost 2 bases and the J gene lost 0 bases, with 10 bases spanning the gap. Germline assignment: CDR1 MGHDK and CDR2 SYGVNS. CDR3 length: 15 residues. The CDR3 spells CASSEVDRMNTEAFF. The DNA of the CDR3 is TGTGCCAGCAGTGAAGTCGACAGAATGAACACTGAAGCTTTCTTT.

The chain couples TRBV30 to TRBJ1-5; a weak D match, TRBD1 (5 bases). The CDR3 consists of 13 residues. From germline, CDR1 is GTSNPN and CDR2 SVGIG (reference sequence). Trimming removed 4 bases at V and 1 base at J, with 8 bases between. As DNA, the CDR3 is TGTGCCTGGACTGCAGGGAGCAATCAGCCCCAGCATTTT. The encoded protein is CAWTAGSNQPQHF.

The chain links TRBV2 to TRBJ2-5; D remains ambiguous. The V end was cut by 6 bases, the J end by 2 bases, with 10 bases between. Germline V gene data show CDR1 as SNHLY and CDR2 as FYNNEI. This CDR3 has 13 residues. As DNA, the CDR3 is TGTGCCAGCAGAGCAATAGAGCAAGAGACCCAGTACTTC. Translated, it gives CASRAIEQETQYF.

The chain is built from TRBV6-1 and TRBJ1-5; the D gene is possibly TRBD1 (5 bases). From germline, CDR1 is MNHNS and CDR2 SASEGT. The CDR3 loop spans 14 amino acids. Trimming cost V 6 bases and J 4 bases, with 13 bases left between them. The CDR3 sequence: CASRPDRWNQPQHF. The CDR3 bases are TGTGCCAGCAGACCCGACAGATGGAATCAGCCCCAGCATTTT.

Comments on this clone: At the DNA level, this CDR3 is encoded by other sequences in the same sample as well. This rearrangement joins TRBV6-5 to TRBJ1-2; no clear D. This CDR3 comprises 14 residues. V shed 0 bases and J shed 1 base, with 6 bases lying between them. CDR1 is MNHEY, CDR2 SVGAGI, per germline. The DNA for the CDR3 is TGTGCCAGCAGTTACTCGAACAGTAACTATGGCTACACCTTC. Amino acid sequence: CASSYSNSNYGYTF.

The J gene is TRBJ1-1, the V gene TRBV9, with TRBD1 as a possible D gene (6 bases). CDR3 length: 15 residues. Germline assignment: CDR1 SGDLS and CDR2 YYNGEE. V dropped 0 bases and J dropped 1 base, with 10 bases sitting between them. The CDR3 nucleotides are TGTGCCAGCAGCGTAGGAGGGACAAAGAACACTGAAGCTTTCTTT. It codes for CASSVGGTKNTEAFF.

The sample holds a few counts of this clone. The chain carries TRBV2 and TRBJ1-4; D is unclear. V lost 4 bases and J 0 bases, leaving 9 bases between the germline ends. Germline lookup yields CDR1 SNHLY and CDR2 FYNNEI. This CDR3 is 15 amino acids long. The CDR3: CASSVRAATNEKLFF. The CDR3, as DNA: TGTGCCAGCAGTGTGAGGGCAGCAACTAATGAAAAACTGTTTTTT.

The CDR3 is CAWSVAGGRKTQYF. CDR3 coding DNA: TGTGCCTGGAGTGTAGCGGGGGGGCGGAAGACCCAGTACTTC. V and J are TRBV30 and TRBJ2-5, with 10 bases identical to TRBD2. The CDR3 consists of 14 residues. V shed 0 bases, J shed 6 bases, and the junction held 4 bases outside the gene matches. Germline loops: CDR1 GTSNPN, CDR2 SVGIG (reference sequence).

This clone was counted at least ten times. In nucleotides, the CDR3 is TGTGCCAGCAGTAAGCCTTCTGGGGCCAACGTCCTGACTTTC. Amino acids: CASSKPSGANVLTF. V and J are TRBV25-1 and TRBJ2-6; D ambiguous. Germline CDR1 and CDR2: MGHDK and SYGVNS. The V gene lost 5 bases and the J gene lost 1 base, with 6 bases spanning the gap. The CDR3 totals 14 residues. Full variable domain (rest looked up from reference TRBV25-1 and TRBJ2-6): EADIYQTPRYLVIGTGKKITLECSQTMGHDKMYWYQQDPGMELHLIHYSYGVNSTEKGDLSSESTVSRIRTEHFPLTLESARPSHTSQYLCASSKPSGANVLTFGAGSRLTVL.

The chain has TRBV5-8 and TRBJ2-2; tentative D call: TRBD2 (5 bases). V lost 1 base and J lost 2, with 12 bases in between. There are 16 residues in the CDR3. CDR1 is SGHTS, CDR2 YDEGEE, per germline. The CDR3 sequence: CASSLSRTGNTGELFF. CDR3 sequence (DNA): TGTGCCAGCAGCTTGTCACGGACGGGAAACACCGGGGAGCTGTTTTTT.

This clone turned up a few times. CDR3 coding DNA: TGTGCCAGCAGCCTCTTCAGGAACACCGGGGAGCTGTTTTTT. Translation gives CASSLFRNTGELFF. V usage is TRBV27 and J usage is TRBJ2-2, with D uncertain. Germline CDR1 reads MNHEY; CDR2 reads SMNVEV (reference sequence). V dropped 6 bases and J dropped 1 base, with 9 bases sitting between them. This CDR3 has 14 amino acids.

In this sample, this clone turned up once. This chain uses TRBV20-1 with TRBJ2-5; TRBD1 is a possible D gene (6 bases). V was clipped by 6 bases and J by 5 bases, with 10 bases between them. This CDR3 has 11 residues. Germline CDR1 is DFQATT and CDR2 is SNEGSKA (reference sequence). CDR3 DNA sequence: TGCAGTGCCGAGAGGGGGGAGACCCAGTACTTC. Its protein is CSAERGETQYF.